The present TCR beta chain was sequenced within a study of T cell changes during pregnancy in multiple sclerosis. V lost 1 base and J 3 bases, leaving 10 bases between the germline ends. From germline, CDR1 is SGDLS and CDR2 YYNGEE. CDR3 length: 15 residues. The assay was immunoSEQ multiplex PCR, and TCRdb's table has in-frame clones only and misses some. The sample lists over 50,000 clones, around 91% occurring once. The source is a female donor in good health, enrolled as a control in a pregnancy study. The chain has TRBV9 and TRBJ2-2; D is possibly TRBD2 (6 bases). The specimen was peripheral blood, collected in the third trimester of pregnancy. The CDR3 loop is CASSVTSGDTGELFF. The DNA for the CDR3 is TGTGCCAGCAGCGTAACTTCGGGGGACACCGGGGAGCTGTTTTTT. The whole variable domain, remainder taken from reference TRBV9 and TRBJ2-2, is DSGVTQTPKHLITATGQRVTLRCSPRSGDLSVYWYQQSLDQGLQFLIQYYNGEERAKGNILERFSAQQFPDLHSELNLSSLELGDSALYFCASSVTSGDTGELFFGEGSRLTVL.